A selection of T cell receptor beta chains follows, all from one sample in a study of T-cell reconstitution after alpha-beta-depleted transplantation in children. TCRdb fed the PCR reads into MiXCR, producing one record per CDR3 protein. The sample yields a few hundred thousand distinct CDR3 sequences, approximately 10% seen once. The sequencing here drew on PBMCs from the stem cell graft donor, taken from the stem cell graft. These receptors all come from a human donor who donated a stem cell graft to a child with acute myeloid leukemia. CDR3s include the opening cysteine and the closing phenylalanine or tryptophan. The order of the fields is J gene, clone size, V gene, D gene, CDR3 length, CDR3 protein, CDR3 DNA. D genes are given only for firm matches. Part of the rows lack a size; the others show once, few, many or a class for expanded clones.

TRBJ1-2	.	TRBV29-1	.	14	CSVKTTQTNYGYTF	TGCAGCGTTAAAACGACACAGACTAACTATGGCTACACCTTC
TRBJ1-2	few	TRBV29-1	.	15	CSVETGKGLGDGYTF	TGCAGCGTTGAAACAGGGAAAGGATTAGGCGATGGCTACACCTTC
TRBJ1-1	.	TRBV7-6	TRBD1	14	CASSLQSRQGEAFF	TGTGCCAGCAGCTTACAATCCCGACAGGGAGAAGCTTTCTTT
TRBJ2-1	.	TRBV6-4	TRBD1	14	CASSDGTGFNEQFF	TGTGCCAGCAGTGACGGGACAGGGTTCAATGAGCAGTTCTTC
TRBJ1-3	few	TRBV4-2	.	16	CASSRTGGPSGNTIYF	TGTGCCAGCAGCCGGACCGGGGGCCCCTCTGGAAACACCATATATTTT
TRBJ2-2	few	TRBV6-1	TRBD1	15	CASSETGGEGGELFF	TGTGCCAGCAGTGAGACAGGGGGAGAGGGCGGGGAGCTGTTTTTT
TRBJ1-1	.	TRBV20-1	.	14	CSARDLNRNTEAFF	TGCAGTGCTAGAGATTTAAACCGGAACACTGAAGCTTTCTTT
TRBJ2-2	many	TRBV28	TRBD1	13	CASSIPGGGELFF	TGTGCCAGCAGTATTCCAGGGGGCGGGGAGCTGTTTTTT
TRBJ2-2	.	TRBV12-3/TRBV12-4	.	15	CASSLIGGFTGELFF	TGTGCCAGCAGTTTAATTGGGGGATTTACCGGGGAGCTGTTTTTT
TRBJ1-5	.	TRBV10-3	TRBD1	13	CAISTTGDQPQHF	TGTGCCATCAGCACGACAGGGGATCAGCCCCAGCATTTT
TRBJ1-3	few	TRBV7-7	.	13	CASSFGPGNTIYF	TGTGCTAGCAGTTTCGGTCCTGGAAACACCATATATTTT
TRBJ2-1	many	TRBV7-3	TRBD2	12	CASSDTSDEQFF	TGTGCCAGCAGCGACACTAGCGATGAGCAGTTCTTC
TRBJ2-3	.	TRBV20-1	TRBD1	17	CSARVPGQGARTDTQYF	TGCAGTGCTAGAGTTCCAGGACAGGGGGCTCGCACAGATACGCAGTATTTT
TRBJ1-4	few	TRBV27	.	14	CASSFRGGDEKLFF	TGTGCCAGCAGTTTCCGGGGAGGGGATGAAAAACTGTTTTTT
TRBJ2-3	few	TRBV12-3/TRBV12-4	TRBD2	16	CASSLELAGTTDTQYF	TGTGCCAGCAGTCTCGAACTAGCGGGGACCACAGATACGCAGTATTTT
TRBJ2-2	few	TRBV20-1	.	14	CSARFPRNTGELFF	TGCAGTGCTAGGTTCCCCCGGAACACCGGGGAGCTGTTTTTT
TRBJ2-1	many	TRBV6-4	.	15	CASSEYDGSYNEQFF	TGTGCCAGCAGTGAGTACGATGGCTCCTACAATGAGCAGTTCTTC